The clone carrying this T cell receptor beta chain has just a few counts. This record belongs to a study of blood T cell repertoires in COVID-19. Study details: Some COVID-19 samples were acute and others convalescent; all came from the United States, Italy and Spain. The analysed material was cDNA or gDNA that came from T cells, B-cell-depleted T cells, or PBMCs.

Original handling: How many nucleated cells were present was estimated from reference gene primer amplification. The table came from immunoSEQ multiplex PCR; TCRdb's copy has only in-frame clones and leaves some out. V and J calls and clone size are those listed in that table; D and trimming were worked out from the DNA. The sample has some 130,000 clones, approximately 89% seen once. This receptor was identified in a man aged 45 to 65 with acute or convalescent COVID-19. Sequencing was performed on peripheral blood.

CDR3 sequence: CASTKGQLHTEAFF. In nucleotides, the CDR3 is TGTGCCAGCACCAAGGGACAGTTGCACACTGAAGCTTTCTTT. V is TRBV5-6 and J is TRBJ1-1; 7 bases are shared with TRBD1. CDR3 length: 14 amino acids. J gave up 3 bases and V 6 bases, and 8 bases lay outside the gene matches. Germline loops: CDR1 SGHDT, CDR2 YYEEEE.